Listed below are T cell receptor beta chains from one sample, sequenced in a study of early T cells in non-severe SARS-CoV-2 infection. Using its own MiXCR run on the 5' RACE reads, TCRdb lists one record per CDR3 protein. The profile shows tens of thousands of distinct CDR3 sequences, roughly 15% of them singletons. Sequences were derived from whole blood, sampled at baseline. The receptors were sampled from an adult who was a healthcare worker with PCR-confirmed SARS-CoV-2 infection or an uninfected control (not recorded which). CDR3s include the opening cysteine and the closing phenylalanine or tryptophan. Fields, in order: D gene, V gene, clone size, J gene, CDR3 protein, CDR3 DNA. A D gene is named only where the DNA matches it firmly. A row's size may be missing; if present it is once, few, many or a size class.

d_gene: .
v_gene: TRBV12-3/TRBV12-4
abundance: few
j_gene: TRBJ2-3
CDR3aa: CASRTTDYTQYF
CDR3nt: TGTGCCAGCAGGACGACCGATTATACGCAGTATTTT

d_gene: .
v_gene: TRBV20-1
abundance: few
j_gene: TRBJ2-7
CDR3aa: CSARRDFGYEQYF
CDR3nt: TGCAGTGCTAGGAGGGATTTCGGGTACGAGCAGTACTTC

d_gene: .
v_gene: TRBV7-2
abundance: .
j_gene: TRBJ2-1
CDR3aa: CASSLSSLGEYNEQFF
CDR3nt: TGTGCCAGCAGCTTATCATCCCTTGGAGAGTACAATGAGCAGTTCTTC

d_gene: .
v_gene: TRBV5-6
abundance: few
j_gene: TRBJ1-1
CDR3aa: CASSLAPAEAFF
CDR3nt: TGTGCCAGCAGCTTGGCCCCGGCTGAAGCTTTCTTT

d_gene: .
v_gene: TRBV2
abundance: .
j_gene: TRBJ2-3
CDR3aa: CASSASDTQYF
CDR3nt: TGTGCCAGCAGTGCGTCAGATACGCAGTATTTT

d_gene: TRBD2
v_gene: TRBV5-5
abundance: many
j_gene: TRBJ2-3
CDR3aa: CASSPQREVADTQYF
CDR3nt: TGTGCCAGCAGCCCTCAGCGGGAGGTCGCAGATACGCAGTATTTT

d_gene: .
v_gene: TRBV27
abundance: few
j_gene: TRBJ1-5
CDR3aa: CASSYGGFGNQPQHF
CDR3nt: TGTGCCAGCAGTTATGGGGGATTCGGCAATCAGCCCCAGCATTTT

d_gene: .
v_gene: TRBV2
abundance: few
j_gene: TRBJ2-7
CDR3aa: CASSGDRSYEQYF
CDR3nt: TGTGCCAGCAGTGGCGACAGATCCTACGAGCAGTACTTC

d_gene: .
v_gene: TRBV19
abundance: .
j_gene: TRBJ2-2
CDR3aa: CASSPLRGERGDTGELFF
CDR3nt: TGTGCCAGTAGCCCTCTCAGGGGGGAGCGTGGGGACACCGGGGAGCTGTTTTTT

d_gene: TRBD1
v_gene: TRBV7-6
abundance: .
j_gene: TRBJ2-3
CDR3aa: CASSLDGQGKSSPDTQYF
CDR3nt: TGTGCCAGCAGCTTAGATGGACAGGGGAAGAGCAGTCCAGATACGCAGTATTTT

d_gene: TRBD2
v_gene: TRBV9
abundance: .
j_gene: TRBJ2-1
CDR3aa: CASSPPGLAGGPGEQFF
CDR3nt: TGTGCCAGCAGCCCCCCGGGGCTAGCGGGAGGGCCTGGTGAGCAGTTCTTC